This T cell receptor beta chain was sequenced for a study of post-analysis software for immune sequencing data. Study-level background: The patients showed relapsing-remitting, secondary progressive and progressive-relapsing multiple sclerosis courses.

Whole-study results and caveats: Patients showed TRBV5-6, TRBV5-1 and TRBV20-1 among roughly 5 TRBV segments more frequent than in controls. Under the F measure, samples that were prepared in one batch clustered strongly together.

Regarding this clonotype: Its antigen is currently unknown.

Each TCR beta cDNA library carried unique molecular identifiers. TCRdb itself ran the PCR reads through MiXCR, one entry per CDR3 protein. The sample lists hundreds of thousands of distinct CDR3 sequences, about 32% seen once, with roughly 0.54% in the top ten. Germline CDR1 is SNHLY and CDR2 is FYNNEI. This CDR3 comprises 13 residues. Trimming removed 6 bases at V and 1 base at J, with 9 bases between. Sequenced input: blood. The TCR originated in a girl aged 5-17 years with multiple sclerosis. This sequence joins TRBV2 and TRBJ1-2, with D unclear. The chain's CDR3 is CASRWTDNYGYTF. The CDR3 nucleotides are TGTGCCAGCAGGTGGACTGATAACTATGGCTACACCTTC.